This T cell receptor beta chain was identified during a study of lymphopenia after photon versus proton radiotherapy. The data were produced by immunoSEQ multiplex PCR, yet TCRdb's version contains in-frame clones alone and is incomplete. The table records about 70,000 clones, about nine tenths of them present only once. Overall study results and limits: Authors raise, but do not show, better survival with proton therapy. Proton therapy kept repertoires fairly stable, unlike photons, which gained effector/memory cells. Larger post-nadir TCR diversity loss correlated inversely with survival in deceased patients. After the lymphocyte nadir, photon-treated repertoires showed oligoclonal expansion, especially of CD8+ Temra cells.

This CDR3 region has 14 residues. Germline V gene data show CDR1 as MNHEY and CDR2 as SMNVEV (reference sequence). V lost 8 bases, J lost 7 bases, and 18 bases lay in between. As to this clone: Its antigen is currently unknown.

This rearrangement joins TRBV27 to TRBJ1-5, with D unclear. This specimen was peripheral blood, taken from a patient treated with photon-based radiotherapy. The TCR originated in a woman aged 40-49 years with cholangiocarcinoma. CDR3 DNA sequence: TGTGCCAGCCCCGAACAGTTCAGGAGGCAGCCCCAGCATTTT. Translation: CASPEQFRRQPQHF.